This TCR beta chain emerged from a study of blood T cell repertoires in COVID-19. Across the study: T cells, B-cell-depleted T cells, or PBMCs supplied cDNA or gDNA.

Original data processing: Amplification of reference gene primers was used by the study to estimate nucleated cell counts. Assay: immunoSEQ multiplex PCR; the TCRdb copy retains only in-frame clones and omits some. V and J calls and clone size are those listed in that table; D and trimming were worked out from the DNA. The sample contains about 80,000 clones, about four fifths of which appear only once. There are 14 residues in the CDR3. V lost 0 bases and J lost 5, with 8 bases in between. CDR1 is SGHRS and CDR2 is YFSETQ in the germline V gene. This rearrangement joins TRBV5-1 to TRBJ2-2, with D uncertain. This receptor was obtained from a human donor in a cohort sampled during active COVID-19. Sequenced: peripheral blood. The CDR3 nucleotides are TGCGCCAGCAGCTTGGTTACAGCTACCGGGGAGCTGTTTTTT. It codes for CASSLVTATGELFF. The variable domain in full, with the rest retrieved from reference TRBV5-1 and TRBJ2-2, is KAGVTQTPRYLIKTRGQQVTLSCSPISGHRSVSWYQQTPGQGLQFLFEYFSETQRNKGNFPGRFSGRQFSNSRSEMNVSTLELGDSALYLCASSLVTATGELFFGEGSRLTVL.